The 2 T cell receptor beta chains in this list originate from one sample, sequenced in a study of CD8 T cells in ankylosing spondylitis. MiXCR, run by TCRdb on the 5' RACE reads, gives a single entry per CDR3 protein. The table shows roughly 180,000 distinct CDR3 sequences, with around 10% occurring only once. Input material: blood, either unsorted or a sorted T cell fraction (not recorded which). Source of these receptors: a male donor with ankylosing spondylitis or in good health (not recorded which).

This clonotype was detected ten times or more. V is TRBV5-1 and J is TRBJ1-6; tentatively, D is TRBD1 (6 bases). V lost 2 bases and J 7 bases, leaving 19 bases between the germline ends. Per the germline V gene, CDR1 is SGHRS and CDR2 is YFSETQ. This CDR3 is built from 17 residues. CDR3 residues: CASSFRTAGSGNSPLHF. The CDR3 nucleotides read TGCGCCAGCAGCTTTCGGACAGCTGGTTCGGGAAATTCACCCCTCCACTTT.

There are many counts of this clonotype. The chain uses TRBV15 and TRBJ2-3; D gene unclear. The germline V gene encodes CDR1 LNHNV and CDR2 YYDKDF (reference sequence). This CDR3 has 15 residues. Trimming pared 1 base from V and 0 bases from J, leaving 8 bases between. CDR3 DNA: TGTGCCACCAGCAGAGCGTCCTATAGCACAGATACGCAGTATTTT. It codes for CATSRASYSTDTQYF.